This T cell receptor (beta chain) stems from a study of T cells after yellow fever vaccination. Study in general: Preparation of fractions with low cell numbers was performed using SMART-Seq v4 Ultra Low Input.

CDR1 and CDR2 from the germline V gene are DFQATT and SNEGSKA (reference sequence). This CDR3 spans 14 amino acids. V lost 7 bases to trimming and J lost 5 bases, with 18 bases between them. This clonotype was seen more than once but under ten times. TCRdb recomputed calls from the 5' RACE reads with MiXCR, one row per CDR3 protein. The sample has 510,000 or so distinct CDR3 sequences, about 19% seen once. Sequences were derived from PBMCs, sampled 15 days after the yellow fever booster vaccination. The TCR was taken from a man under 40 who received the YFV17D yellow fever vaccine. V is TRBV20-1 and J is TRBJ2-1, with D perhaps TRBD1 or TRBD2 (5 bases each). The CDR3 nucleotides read TGCAGTGGGTTATCCCCTAGGGGAGACAATGAGCAGTTCTTC. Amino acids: CSGLSPRGDNEQFF.